The present entry profiles one T cell receptor beta chain with its context. Its antigen is currently unknown. Given a much more abundant clone one base away, this may be a read error. The data originate from a study of tumor-infiltrating lymphocytes in primary liver carcinoma. Overall study context: Each of the growths was stage T1-T3 N0M0, extending roughly 4.2 to 11 cm across.

Germline V CDR1 and CDR2: SGHNT, YENEEA. CDR3 length equals 13 residues. Between the trimmed V and J ends, which lost 5 bases and 5 bases, there was a span of 10 bases. Study-level results: Comparison of CD4+ and CD8+ repertoires was precluded by bulk unsorted samples.

The researchers obtained blood RNA from unsorted whole blood and also extracted germline DNA. What was collected before surgery was 4 to 5 milliliters of peripheral blood. Researchers generated TCR beta cDNA from around 510 ng of total RNA, relying on a constant-region primer. A slightly modified ARM-PCR protocol with three nested multiplex PCR rounds produced these TCR beta libraries. Investigators reported that the first two PCR rounds, at around 11 cycles each, used TRBV1-TRBV30 forward primers with a C-beta reverse primer. A single record per CDR3 protein comes from TCRdb applying MiXCR to the multiplex PCR reads. Of some 190,000 distinct CDR3 sequences listed, over 50% are singletons.

Sequences were obtained from peripheral blood. The receptor was derived from a man in his forties with primary liver carcinoma and hepatitis B virus infection. This chain joins TRBV11-3 and TRBJ2-1; TRBD1 might be the D (5 bases). The CDR3 sequence is CASSLRQNNEQFF. The DNA of the CDR3 is TGTGCCAGCAGCCTCCGACAGAACAATGAGCAGTTCTTC. The complete variable domain, with remaining parts taken from reference TRBV11-3 and TRBJ2-1, reads EAGVVQSPRYKIIEKKQPVAFWCNPISGHNTLYWYLQNLGQGPELLIRYENEEAVDDSQLPKDRFSAERLKGVDSTLKIQPAELGDSAVYLCASSLRQNNEQFFGPGTRLTVL.